The sequence of this T cell receptor (beta chain) was determined in a study of T cells in Graves' hyperthyroidism and ophthalmopathy. General study results and limits: For ophthalmopathy, model prediction preceded onset by a median 6.5 months. Appearing also in blood were most of the thyroid clonotypes expanded above 0.001.

Extraction of PBMCs used roughly 9.6 ml of fresh peripheral blood. About this clonotype: Antigen specificity is unknown.

TCR beta CDR3 region amplification was performed from RNA transcripts. A set of HTBI primers served as the primers for a first-round RT-PCR of the TCR CDR3. TCRdb reprocessed the multiplex PCR reads with MiXCR, giving one entry per CDR3 protein. The sample yields about 600,000 distinct CDR3 sequences, approximately 15% seen once. The clonotype originates from a woman aged 35 to 49 with Graves' ophthalmopathy. The sample taken for sequencing was blood.

The CDR3 DNA follows: TGTGCCAGCGGGGAGGGCTATGGCTACACCTTC. Translation gives CASGEGYGYTF. The chain joins TRBV2 to TRBJ1-2; D is unresolved. Germline V gene sequence: CDR1 SNHLY, CDR2 FYNNEI. The germline V and J ends were trimmed by 8 bases and 4 bases, with 8 bases remaining between them. The CDR3 spans 11 residues.